Included here is one T cell receptor beta chain sequence, with context. Germline assignment: CDR1 MDHEN and CDR2 SYDVKM. J lost 2 bases, V lost 6 bases, and 11 bases had no gene match. The CDR3 loop spans 17 amino acids. Here immunoSEQ multiplex PCR was the method, and the copy in TCRdb shows in-frame clones only, minus some. This table has roughly 250,000 clones, less than 90% appearing once. The data derive from a study of blood T cell repertoires in COVID-19. The sequence was obtained from a woman between 35 and 50 years old who had recovered from COVID-19. Sequencing was done on a sample of peripheral blood. The rearrangement joins TRBV28 to TRBJ2-3; 10 nucleotides match TRBD2. This CDR3 is CASSRERGGRVTDTQYF. CDR3 bases: TGTGCCAGCAGCCGGGAGCGGGGGGGCCGGGTCACAGATACGCAGTATTTT. Using reference TRBV28 and TRBJ2-3 for the parts outside the CDR3, the full variable domain is DVKVTQSSRYLVKRTGEKVFLECVQDMDHENMFWYRQDPGLGLRLIYFSYDVKMKEKGDIPEGYSVSREKKERFSLILESASTNQTSMYLCASSRERGGRVTDTQYFGPGTRLTVL.